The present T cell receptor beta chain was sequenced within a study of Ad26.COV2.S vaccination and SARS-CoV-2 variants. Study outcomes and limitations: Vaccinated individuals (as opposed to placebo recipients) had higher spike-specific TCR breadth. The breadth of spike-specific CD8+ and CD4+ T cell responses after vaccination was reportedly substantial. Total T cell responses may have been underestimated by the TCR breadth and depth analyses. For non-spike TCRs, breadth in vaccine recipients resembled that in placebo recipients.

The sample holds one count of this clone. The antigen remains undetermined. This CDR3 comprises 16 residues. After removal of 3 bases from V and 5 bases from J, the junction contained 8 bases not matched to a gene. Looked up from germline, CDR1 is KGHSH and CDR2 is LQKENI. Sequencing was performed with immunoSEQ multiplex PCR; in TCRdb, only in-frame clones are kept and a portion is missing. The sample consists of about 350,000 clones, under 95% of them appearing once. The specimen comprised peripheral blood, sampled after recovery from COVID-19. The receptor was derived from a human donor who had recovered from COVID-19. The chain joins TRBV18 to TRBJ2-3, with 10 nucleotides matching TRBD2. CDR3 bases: TGTGCCAGCTCACCCATCAGCGGGGGGGCCGGAGATACGCAGTATTTT. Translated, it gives CASSPISGGAGDTQYF.